Presented here are 19 T cell receptor beta chains from one specimen sequenced in a study of T cells in Graves' hyperthyroidism and ophthalmopathy. Regions amplified from RNA transcripts were the TCR beta CDR3 regions. RT-PCR in the first round (using the HTBI primer set) targeted the TCR CDR3. TCRdb reanalysed the multiplex PCR reads using MiXCR and keeps one entry per CDR3 protein. The table shows some 550,000 distinct CDR3 sequences, with about a fifth occurring only once. Specimen: blood. The receptors come from a man between 18 and 35 years old with Graves' hyperthyroidism.

As concerns this clonotype: The junction and the germline gene differ at one end; a read error may be behind it. The chain links TRBV10-3 to TRBJ1-4, with 7 bases identical to TRBD1. The CDR3 totals 16 residues. Germline CDR1 reads ENHRY; CDR2 reads SYGVKD. The CDR3 region is CAISDSPGTANEKLSF. DNA of the CDR3: TGTGCCATCAGTGACTCACCCGGGACAGCCAATGAAAAACTGTCTTTT.

This clonotype was seen only a few times. The rearrangement links TRBV19 to TRBJ2-7; D ambiguous. The CDR3 has 14 residues. V dropped 5 bases and J dropped 2 bases, with 13 bases sitting between them. The germline V gene encodes CDR1 LNHDA and CDR2 SQIVND (reference sequence). In DNA, the CDR3 is TGTGCCAGTAGTCGCCCCGGCCCCACCTACGAGCAGTACTTC. Its translation is CASSRPGPTYEQYF.

Concerning this clonotype itself: This may be a read error: a much more frequent sequence differs by one nucleotide. This rearrangement joins TRBV7-9 to TRBJ1-5; 7 bases agree with TRBD1. The V gene end was trimmed by 7 bases and the J gene end by 3 bases; junction bases not matched to a gene: 6. There are 14 residues in the CDR3. Looked up from germline, CDR1 is SEHNR and CDR2 is FQNEAQ (reference sequence). CDR3 region: CASTSGGNNQPQHF. The CDR3 region has the DNA TGTGCCAGCACTTCAGGGGGGAACAATCAGCCCCAGCATTTT.

This clonotype was counted many times. The V call is TRBV7-2, the J call TRBJ2-2; D is perhaps TRBD2 (6 bases). The CDR3 is 15 amino acids. Deletions cut 5 bases from V and 3 bases from J, with 13 bases between. Germline assignment: CDR1 SGHTA and CDR2 FQGNSA. CDR3 DNA: TGTGCCAGCAGCGACGGGGGAGGTGACACCGGGGAGCTGTTTTTT. This gives the protein CASSDGGGDTGELFF.

The table lists this clonotype with many counts. The rearrangement joins TRBV2 to TRBJ2-7; D perhaps matches TRBD1 (5 bases). The CDR3 is made up of 16 amino acids. Germline assignment: CDR1 SNHLY and CDR2 FYNNEI. V was shortened by 7 bases and J by 1 base, with 20 bases between the two germline ends. The CDR3 spells CASTGHPDDGSYEQYF. The CDR3 region has the DNA TGTGCCAGCACCGGACACCCAGACGATGGGTCCTACGAGCAGTACTTC.

In this sample, this clonotype turned up a few times. A junction end diverges from the germline sequence, so it may reflect a read error. The CDR3 loop is CASKKGPNTEACF. In DNA, the CDR3 is TGTGCCAGCAAGAAGGGCCCAAACACTGAAGCTTGCTTT. The V gene is TRBV11-2, the J gene TRBJ1-1, with D uncertain. Germline CDR1 and CDR2: SGHAT and FQNNGV. This CDR3 is 13 amino acids long. Drawing the rest from reference TRBV11-2 and TRBJ1-1, the complete variable domain is EAGVAQSPRYKIIEKRQSVAFWCNPISGHATLYWYQQILGQGPKLLIQFQNNGVVDDSQLPKDRFSAERLKGVDSTLKIQPAKLEDSAVYLCASKKGPNTEACFGQGTRLTVV.

This clonotype was picked up many times. The genes are TRBV6-5 and TRBJ2-2, with 9 bases matching TRBD2. V gave up 7 bases and J gave up 5 bases; unmatched junction bases: 11. The CDR3 consists of 16 residues. Per germline, CDR1 MNHEY and CDR2 SVGAGI. Here the CDR3 reads CASKKAGGPGTGELFF. CDR3 DNA sequence: TGTGCCAGCAAGAAGGCGGGGGGGCCAGGTACCGGGGAGCTGTTTTTT.

The chain carries TRBV12-3 or TRBV12-4 and TRBJ1-2; 7 bases match TRBD1. CDR3 length: 14 amino acids. The J segment lost 7 bases and the V segment lost 5 bases, leaving 10 bases of the junction unmatched. The CDR3: CASSRQGNGGGYTF. DNA for the CDR3: TGTGCCAGCAGTAGACAGGGAAATGGCGGTGGCTACACCTTC.

This clonotype was observed many times. The chain recombines TRBV12-3 or TRBV12-4 with TRBJ1-2; TRBD1 is a possible D gene (6 bases). Trimming removed 5 bases from V and 4 bases from J, with 11 bases in between. The CDR3 length is 13 residues. The CDR3 DNA reads TGTGCCAGCAGTCCGACAGGACTCTATGGCTACACCTTC. This translates into CASSPTGLYGYTF.

This clonotype has ten or more counts. The chain has TRBV30 and TRBJ1-4; maybe TRBD1 (5 bases). This CDR3 region has 10 residues. The germline V gene encodes CDR1 GTSNPN and CDR2 SVGIG (reference sequence). The V end was cut by 5 bases, the J end by 11 bases, with 9 bases between. DNA for the CDR3: TGTGCCTGGGGGACGGTCAAACTGTTTTTT. Amino acid sequence: CAWGTVKLFF.

A few counts support this clonotype. The rearrangement joins TRBV6-2 or TRBV6-3 to TRBJ1-6; 10 nucleotides line up with TRBD1. Trimming cost V 5 bases and J 6 bases; bases outside gene matches: 7. CDR3 length equals 16 residues. In germline, CDR1 is MNHEY, CDR2 SVGEGT. CDR3 sequence: CASSKLRQGANSPLHF. CDR3 nucleotides: TGTGCCAGCAGTAAACTTCGACAGGGGGCTAATTCACCCCTCCACTTT.

The sample holds many counts of this clonotype. This sequence joins TRBV20-1 and TRBJ2-7, with TRBD2 matching 15 bases. Germline V CDR1 and CDR2: DFQATT, SNEGSKA (reference sequence). The CDR3 runs to 14 residues. Trimming took 4 bases from V and 4 from J; bases not matched to a gene: 2. CDR3 in amino acids: CSAMGLAGGYEQYF. CDR3 nucleotide sequence: TGCAGTGCTATGGGACTAGCGGGGGGTTACGAGCAGTACTTC.

This clonotype was seen only a few times. This chain uses TRBV27 with TRBJ1-2; D gene uncertain. Germline CDR1 is MNHEY and CDR2 is SMNVEV (reference sequence). Trimming shortened V by 3 bases and J by 2 bases, and 19 bases separated the two germline ends. The CDR3 contains 17 residues. CDR3 sequence reads: CASSFSGNPTINYGYTF. CDR3 in DNA: TGTGCCAGCAGTTTTTCCGGGAATCCCACTATAAACTATGGCTACACCTTC.

The gene calls are TRBV2 and TRBJ2-7; TRBD1 might be the D (5 bases). This CDR3 has 16 residues. The V end was cut by 3 bases, the J end by 0 bases, with 15 bases between. Per the germline V gene, CDR1 is SNHLY and CDR2 is FYNNEI. Here the CDR3 DNA reads TGTGCCAGCAGTGAGAAGTTGTACAGGAGCTCCTACGAGCAGTACTTC. Its protein is CASSEKLYRSSYEQYF. The variable domain in full, with the rest retrieved from reference TRBV2 and TRBJ2-7, is EPEVTQTPSHQVTQMGQEVILRCVPISNHLYFYWYRQILGQKVEFLVSFYNNEISEKSEIFDDQFSVERPDGSNFTLKIRSTKLEDSAMYFCASSEKLYRSSYEQYFGPGTRLTVT.

The V and J genes are TRBV29-1 and TRBJ1-1; tentative D call: TRBD1 (6 bases). CDR1 is SQVTM and CDR2 is ANQGSEA in the germline V gene. This CDR3 spans 14 amino acids. Trimming shortened V by 6 bases and J by 7 bases, and 21 bases separated the two germline ends. The CDR3 loop is CSVARQQGEGEAFF. As DNA, the CDR3 is TGCAGCGTCGCCCGTCAACAGGGCGAAGGTGAAGCTTTCTTT.

Note on this clonotype: A clone one base away is much larger, so this may be a read error. The final CDR3 position lacks the conserved phenylalanine or tryptophan, pointing to a likely read error. The chain couples TRBV2 to TRBJ2-7; D possibly corresponds to TRBD1 (5 bases). V lost 4 bases and J lost 4, with 11 bases in between. The CDR3 contains 13 residues. Looked up from germline, CDR1 is SNHLY and CDR2 is FYNNEI. The CDR3 region has the DNA TGTGCCAGCAGTGTCGGCAGGGAATACGAGCAGTACTAC. This gives the protein CASSVGREYEQYY.

The genes are TRBV30 and TRBJ1-6; D gene ambiguous. V was pared by 4 bases and J by 8 bases, with 12 bases between. The CDR3 sequence is 13 residues long. Germline V CDR1 and CDR2: GTSNPN, SVGIG (reference sequence). CDR3 DNA: TGTGCCTGGAATCGCGGGAATGATTCACCCCTCCACTTT. It encodes CAWNRGNDSPLHF.

Note on this clonotype: A much bigger clone sits one base away, suggesting this may be a read error. J is TRBJ1-1 and V is TRBV7-2, with D possibly being TRBD1 (6 bases). There are 14 residues in the CDR3. Germline CDR1 and CDR2: SGHTA and FQGNSA. CDR3 nucleotide sequence: TGTGCCAGCAGGCCCGGACAGAGTAACACTGAATCTTTCTTT. Translated: CASRPGQSNTESFF.

This clonotype showed up many times. The chain links TRBV6-1 to TRBJ2-2; D ambiguous. Germline-derived CDR1 and CDR2 are MNHNS and SASEGT. V was pared by 4 bases and J by 9 bases, with 6 bases between. The CDR3 contains 11 residues. CDR3 bases: TGTGCCAGCAGTGGAGGCTGGGAGCTGTTTTTT. It is translated as CASSGGWELFF.